This passage covers 30 T cell receptor beta chains from one sample sequenced in a study of PD-1 blockade in mismatch repair-deficient tumors. The method was immunoSEQ multiplex PCR; TCRdb's version includes in-frame clones alone and lacks a portion of them. The sample yields some 84,000 clones, over 70% seen once. The sequencing here drew on peripheral blood, taken 12 weeks after starting pembrolizumab. Source of these receptors: an adult with mismatch repair-deficient cancer.

The chain couples TRBV27 to TRBJ2-2; 7 nucleotides agree with TRBD1. This CDR3 region has 13 residues. V shed 8 bases and J 7 bases; nucleotides not matched to a gene: 7. Per germline, CDR1 MNHEY and CDR2 SMNVEV (reference sequence). CDR3 region: CASENTGVGELFF. CDR3 nucleotides: TGTGCCAGCGAAAACACAGGGGTCGGGGAGCTGTTTTTT.

The chain uses TRBV7-8 and TRBJ2-7, with TRBD2 identical over 11 bases. The CDR3 runs to 16 residues. V was pared by 4 bases and J by 2 bases, with 7 bases of the junction left unmatched. The V gene's germline CDR1 is SGHVS and CDR2 FQNEAQ. The CDR3 coding sequence is TGTGCCAGCAGCTCCCTTCTAGCGGGAGGCACCTACGAGCAGTACTTC. Its protein product is CASSSLLAGGTYEQYF.

V gene TRBV9 combines with J gene TRBJ2-7, with D maybe TRBD1 (6 bases). V dropped 3 bases and J dropped 0 bases, with 10 bases sitting between them. This CDR3 is built from 14 residues. From germline, CDR1 is SGDLS and CDR2 YYNGEE. CDR3 region: CASSEGTRSYEQYF. As DNA, the CDR3 is TGTGCCAGCAGCGAGGGGACACGCTCCTACGAGCAGTACTTC. The whole variable domain, filled in from reference TRBV9 and TRBJ2-7, reads DSGVTQTPKHLITATGQRVTLRCSPRSGDLSVYWYQQSLDQGLQFLIQYYNGEERAKGNILERFSAQQFPDLHSELNLSSLELGDSALYFCASSEGTRSYEQYFGPGTRLTVT.

This clone occurred once. The V gene is TRBV7-9, the J gene TRBJ2-5; D may be TRBD1 or TRBD2 (6 bases each). Deletions cut 2 bases from V and 1 base from J, with 8 bases between. CDR1 is SEHNR, CDR2 FQNEAQ, per germline (reference sequence). The CDR3 covers 14 residues. In nucleotides, the CDR3 is TGTGCCAGCAGCTTATGGGGGGCCCAAGAGACCCAGTACTTC. Its protein product is CASSLWGAQETQYF.

The CDR3 DNA is TGCAGCGGCCGGGACAGGGATGAAGTGGGCTACACCTTC. Translating it yields CSGRDRDEVGYTF. The gene calls are TRBV29-1 and TRBJ1-2; 9 bases map to TRBD1. The V segment lost 7 bases and the J segment 8 bases; nucleotides outside the gene matches: 11. Germline CDR1 is SQVTM and CDR2 is ANQGSEA. The CDR3 runs to 13 residues.

CDR3 in DNA: TGTGCCAGCAGTGATTTAGGAGAAGCGAGGACGCAGTATTTT. This gives the protein CASSDLGEARTQYF. The chain joins TRBV28 to TRBJ2-3; the D is unclear. V lost 5 bases and J lost 9, with 18 bases in between. From germline, CDR1 is MDHEN and CDR2 SYDVKM. The CDR3 is made up of 14 amino acids. The variable domain in full, with the rest retrieved from reference TRBV28 and TRBJ2-3, is DVKVTQSSRYLVKRTGEKVFLECVQDMDHENMFWYRQDPGLGLRLIYFSYDVKMKEKGDIPEGYSVSREKKERFSLILESASTNQTSMYLCASSDLGEARTQYFGPGTRLTVL.

The chain has TRBV7-8 and TRBJ1-4, with D hard to call. CDR1 and CDR2 from the germline V gene are SGHVS and FQNEAQ. Trimming cost V 1 base and J 0 bases, with 9 bases left between them. This CDR3 spans 16 amino acids. CDR3 nucleotides: TGTGCCAGCAGCTTAGTTGGGGTACCAACTAATGAAAAACTGTTTTTT. Protein: CASSLVGVPTNEKLFF.

This clone was recorded once. The chain joins TRBV5-4 to TRBJ1-2; D gene unclear. The CDR3 spans 14 residues. Germline lookup yields CDR1 SGHNT and CDR2 YYREEE (reference sequence). Trimming cost V 0 bases and J 2 bases, with 8 bases left between them. DNA for the CDR3: TGTGCCAGCAGCTTGGATATAGGAAACTATGGCTACACCTTC. It codes for CASSLDIGNYGYTF.

The chain has TRBV6-1 and TRBJ1-2; D gene unclear. V was pared by 6 bases and J by 7 bases, with 21 bases between. CDR1 is MNHNS and CDR2 is SASEGT in the germline V gene. CDR3 size: 15 residues. For the CDR3, the DNA is TGTGCCAGCAGCTCCTCCGGCGCCTTATGGATTGGCTACACCTTC. Translating it yields CASSSSGALWIGYTF.

The rearrangement links TRBV9 to TRBJ2-1, with TRBD2 as a possible D gene (5 bases). The germline CDR1 and CDR2 sequences are SGDLS and YYNGEE. The CDR3 is 13 residues long. Deletions cut 0 bases from V and 4 bases from J, with 5 bases between. The CDR3 bases are TGTGCCAGCAGCGTAGGGACTTACAATGAGCAGTTCTTC. Translated: CASSVGTYNEQFF.

The CDR3 protein is CAISTSGSQETQYF. CDR3 sequence (DNA): TGTGCCATCAGTACTAGCGGGAGTCAAGAGACCCAGTACTTC. The genes are TRBV10-3 and TRBJ2-5, with TRBD2 matching 11 bases. With V trimmed by 5 bases and J by 2 bases, 1 base remained unmatched. The CDR3 runs to 14 residues. Per germline, CDR1 ENHRY and CDR2 SYGVKD.

This chain connects TRBV4-2 to TRBJ1-1, with a tentative D call TRBD1 (6 bases). The germline V gene has CDR1 LGHNA and CDR2 YNFKEQ. The CDR3 has 15 amino acids. Trimming removed 1 base at V and 1 base at J, with 10 bases between. The CDR3 loop is CASSQGWTENTEAFF. The CDR3 nucleotides are TGTGCCAGCAGCCAAGGGTGGACAGAGAACACTGAAGCTTTCTTT.

This chain connects TRBV5-1 to TRBJ1-2; tentative D call: TRBD1 (6 bases). Germline lookup yields CDR1 SGHRS and CDR2 YFSETQ. V lost 4 bases and J 6 bases, leaving 13 bases between the germline ends. The CDR3 length is 13 residues. The CDR3 loop is CASSPTRGDGYTF. CDR3 nucleotide sequence: TGCGCCAGCAGCCCCACCAGGGGAGATGGCTACACCTTC.

The V call is TRBV4-2, the J call TRBJ1-5; perhaps TRBD1 as D (6 bases). In germline, CDR1 is LGHNA, CDR2 YNFKEQ. The CDR3 loop spans 15 amino acids. Trimming cost V 1 base and J 5 bases, with 12 bases left between them. CDR3 protein: CASSQGTGNYQPQHF. DNA of the CDR3: TGTGCCAGCAGCCAAGGAACAGGGAACTATCAGCCCCAGCATTTT.

The chain is built from TRBV5-1 and TRBJ1-1, with 9 bases identical to TRBD1. Germline CDR1 is SGHRS and CDR2 is YFSETQ. The trim removed 0 bases at V and 7 bases at J, leaving 1 base unmatched. The CDR3 consists of 13 residues. The CDR3: CASSLVGQGEAFF. CDR3 sequence (DNA): TGCGCCAGCAGCTTGGTGGGACAGGGTGAAGCTTTCTTT. The whole variable domain, filled in from reference TRBV5-1 and TRBJ1-1, reads KAGVTQTPRYLIKTRGQQVTLSCSPISGHRSVSWYQQTPGQGLQFLFEYFSETQRNKGNFPGRFSGRQFSNSRSEMNVSTLELGDSALYLCASSLVGQGEAFFGQGTRLTVV.

This clone was detected once. This chain joins TRBV2 and TRBJ2-5; no clear D. The CDR3 contains 12 residues. The germline CDR1 and CDR2 sequences are SNHLY and FYNNEI. V lost 10 bases to trimming and J lost 0 bases, with 9 bases between them. CDR3 sequence reads: CATTTDQETQYF. In DNA form, the CDR3 reads TGTGCCACCACAACAGACCAAGAGACCCAGTACTTC.

This clone has a handful of counts. The rearrangement joins TRBV19 to TRBJ1-5, with unresolved D. CDR1 LNHDA and CDR2 SQIVND come from the germline V gene (reference sequence). CDR3 size: 12 residues. V was clipped by 8 bases and J by 4 bases, with 9 bases between them. The CDR3 DNA follows: TGTGCCAGTGGAAACACTAATCAGCCCCAGCATTTT. It yields the protein CASGNTNQPQHF. The full variable domain, completed using reference TRBV19 and TRBJ1-5, is DGGITQSPKYLFRKEGQNVTLSCEQNLNHDAMYWYRQDPGQGLRLIYYSQIVNDFQKGDIAEGYSVSREKKESFPLTVTSAQKNPTAFYLCASGNTNQPQHFGDGTRLSIL.

This chain uses TRBV27 with TRBJ2-7, with 11 bases aligning to TRBD2. V trimming: 4 bases; J trimming: 2 bases; junction bases outside the gene matches: 7. Per germline, CDR1 MNHEY and CDR2 SMNVEV (reference sequence). The CDR3 consists of 16 residues. The CDR3 loop reads CASSSPSGRTPYEQYF. The CDR3, as DNA: TGTGCCAGCAGTTCACCTAGCGGGAGGACCCCCTACGAGCAGTACTTC.

As regards this clone: The junction departs from the called germline gene at one end, perhaps through a read error. The genes are TRBV7-7 and TRBJ2-3, with no clear D. The CDR3 sequence is 14 residues long. Germline-derived CDR1 and CDR2 are SSHAT and FNYEAQ (reference sequence). The CDR3 sequence: CASSPSGGTDTQYF. CDR3 coding DNA: TGTGCTAGCAGCCCCTCTGGGGGCACAGATACGCAGTATTTT.

J is TRBJ2-1 and V is TRBV11-1; TRBD2 aligns across 15 bases. This CDR3 contains 14 residues. Trimming cost V 5 bases and J 14 bases; bases outside gene matches: 7. CDR1 and CDR2 from the germline V gene are SGHAT and FQDESV (reference sequence). The DNA for the CDR3 is TGTGCCAGCAGCATACAAGGGACTAGCGGGGGGAAGTTCTTC. This codes for CASSIQGTSGGKFF.

The chain has TRBV19 and TRBJ1-1; no definite D call. Trimming shortened V by 6 bases and J by 4 bases, and 12 bases separated the two germline ends. The CDR3 has 13 residues. The germline V gene has CDR1 LNHDA and CDR2 SQIVND (reference sequence). CDR3 protein: CASSHDGFTEAFF. CDR3 sequence (DNA): TGTGCCAGTAGCCACGACGGGTTCACTGAAGCTTTCTTT.

On this clone: No DNA is shown, since the ends of the CDR3 on it are uncertain; the CDR3 is the one TCRdb lists. V is TRBV29-1 and J is TRBJ1-1; the DNA was not compared with TRBD1, the D call given in the table. With termini counted, the CDR3 has 11 amino acids. Per germline, CDR1 SQVTM and CDR2 ANQGSEA. CDR3 sequence reads: CSVGAGTAFFF.

This sequence joins TRBV2 and TRBJ2-7, with D uncertain. Germline values: CDR1 SNHLY, CDR2 FYNNEI. This CDR3 has 12 amino acids. V gave up 8 bases and J gave up 2 bases, with 10 bases separating them. The CDR3 DNA sequence: TGTGCCAGCGCCGGTCCTACCTACGAGCAGTACTTC. Its translation is CASAGPTYEQYF.

J is TRBJ2-1 and V is TRBV12-5; D unclear. Germline values: CDR1 LGHNT, CDR2 FRNRAP. The CDR3 has 12 amino acids. With 3 bases removed from V and 9 bases from J, the gap between germline ends came to 9 bases. As DNA, the CDR3 is TGTGCTAGTGGTTTCACCGGCGCTGAGCAGTTCTTC. Translated, it gives CASGFTGAEQFF.

The chain links TRBV27 to TRBJ2-5; D unresolved. CDR1 is MNHEY and CDR2 is SMNVEV in the germline V gene (reference sequence). V was trimmed by 3 bases and J by 1 base, leaving 0 bases between them. This CDR3 has 11 residues. CDR3 DNA: TGTGCCAGCAGTTTCCAAGAGACCCAGTACTTC. Protein: CASSFQETQYF.

The rearrangement uses TRBV19 and TRBJ2-7; 7 bases map to TRBD2. Per germline, CDR1 LNHDA and CDR2 SQIVND (reference sequence). V dropped 5 bases and J dropped 3; count of bases not matched to a gene: 7. CDR3 length: 14 residues. CDR3 nucleotide sequence: TGTGCCAGTAGTGTGACTAGCAGATTCTACGAGCAGTACTTC. It encodes CASSVTSRFYEQYF.

This chain uses TRBV30 with TRBJ1-5; the match to TRBD1 covers 10 bases. The CDR3 length is 15 residues. Germline CDR1 is GTSNPN and CDR2 is SVGIG (reference sequence). After removal of 2 bases from V and 4 bases from J, the junction contained 5 bases not matched to a gene. The CDR3 spells CAWSLDRGRNQPQHF. The CDR3 DNA reads TGTGCCTGGAGTCTAGACAGGGGGCGAAATCAGCCCCAGCATTTT.

In this sample, this clone turned up a few times. The chain carries TRBV10-3 and TRBJ2-7, with 11 bases lining up with TRBD1. Germline V gene sequence: CDR1 ENHRY, CDR2 SYGVKD. V lost 7 bases and J lost 6; bases outside the gene matches: 5. This CDR3 spans 13 amino acids. Here the CDR3 DNA reads TGTGCCATCACCGGACAGGGGGCTGGCGAGCAGTACTTC. It is translated as CAITGQGAGEQYF.

The V and J genes are TRBV19 and TRBJ2-5; TRBD1 or TRBD2 may be the D gene (5 bases each). The CDR3 loop spans 13 amino acids. V lost 7 bases and J lost 2, with 11 bases in between. Germline loops: CDR1 LNHDA, CDR2 SQIVND (reference sequence). CDR3 sequence reads: CASKRDGQETQYF. The CDR3 coding sequence is TGTGCCAGTAAACGGGACGGGCAAGAGACCCAGTACTTC.

V usage is TRBV7-9 and J usage is TRBJ2-1; maybe TRBD2 (6 bases). Germline V gene data show CDR1 as SEHNR and CDR2 as FQNEAQ (reference sequence). The ends were cut back, 5 bases at V and 7 bases at J, with 24 bases in the middle. This CDR3 comprises 17 residues. In nucleotides, the CDR3 is TGTGCCAGCAGCCCCCATACCTTAGCGGATTCCTTAAATGAGCAGTTCTTC. This encodes CASSPHTLADSLNEQFF.